The 5 T cell receptor beta chains reported below all come from one sample, sequenced in a study of OX40 agonist ivuxolimab in advanced cancers. Libraries were prepared by immunoSEQ multiplex PCR; TCRdb keeps only in-frame clonotypes and omits some of them. The sample lists under 20,000 clones, roughly nine tenths occurring once. The source was CD4+ or CD8+ T cells sorted from blood, collected in a trial of the OX40 agonist ivuxolimab. All receptors derive from an adult with an advanced solid tumor such as melanoma, head and neck, liver or kidney cancer.

The chain employs TRBV5-1 and TRBJ2-2; TRBD1 or TRBD2 may be the D gene (5 bases each). The CDR3 extends over 14 amino acids. V was cut by 2 bases and J by 6 bases, with 11 bases left in between. Germline V CDR1 and CDR2: SGHRS, YFSETQ. The CDR3 nucleotides are TGCGCCAGCAGCTTCAATGAGGGGTCCGGGGAGCTGTTTTTT. This codes for CASSFNEGSGELFF.

The chain links TRBV12-5 to TRBJ2-7; 10 bases match TRBD1. The CDR3 totals 12 residues. V shed 4 bases, J shed 9 bases, and the junction held 3 bases outside the gene matches. Germline V gives CDR1 LGHNT, CDR2 FRNRAP. CDR3: CASGSGQGGQYF. The DNA for the CDR3 is TGTGCTAGTGGTTCCGGACAGGGGGGGCAGTACTTC.

This clone was picked up a small number of times. The rearrangement links TRBV9 to TRBJ1-2; D possibly corresponds to TRBD1 (6 bases). The germline V gene has CDR1 SGDLS and CDR2 YYNGEE. Trimming shortened V by 0 bases and J by 4 bases, and 13 bases separated the two germline ends. This CDR3 contains 15 residues. The CDR3 coding sequence is TGTGCCAGCAGCGTAGGTGGGGGCGCAGGCTATGGCTACACCTTC. Translated: CASSVGGGAGYGYTF.

In its sample, this clone was seen once. This rearrangement joins TRBV6-4 to TRBJ2-1; 7 bases line up with TRBD2. This CDR3 has 15 residues. V was pared by 3 bases and J by 5 bases, with 7 bases of the junction left unmatched. CDR1 is MRHNA, CDR2 SNTAGT, per germline. This CDR3 is CASSEGGRLNNEQFF. The CDR3 bases are TGTGCCAGCAGTGAGGGCGGGAGATTGAACAATGAGCAGTTCTTC.

CDR3: CASSISGQTPGYEQYF. CDR3 in DNA: TGTGCCAGTAGTATATCAGGCCAAACCCCTGGCTACGAGCAGTACTTC. The chain carries TRBV19 and TRBJ2-7, with D unresolved. Trimming removed 2 bases from V and 3 bases from J, with 17 bases in between. The germline CDR1 and CDR2 sequences are LNHDA and SQIVND (reference sequence). The CDR3 loop spans 16 amino acids.